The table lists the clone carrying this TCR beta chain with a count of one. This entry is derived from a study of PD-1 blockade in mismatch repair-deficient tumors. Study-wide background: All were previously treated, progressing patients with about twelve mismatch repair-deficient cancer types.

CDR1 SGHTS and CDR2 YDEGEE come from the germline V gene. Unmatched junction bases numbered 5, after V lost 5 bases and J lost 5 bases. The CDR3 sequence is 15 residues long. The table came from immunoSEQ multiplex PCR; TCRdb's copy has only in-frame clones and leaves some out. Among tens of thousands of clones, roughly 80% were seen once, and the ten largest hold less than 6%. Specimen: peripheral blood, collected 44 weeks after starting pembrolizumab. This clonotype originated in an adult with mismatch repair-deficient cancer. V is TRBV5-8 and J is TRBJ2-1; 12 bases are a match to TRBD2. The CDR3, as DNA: TGTGCCAGCAGTTTTGGGACTAGCGGGCACAATGAGCAGTTCTTC. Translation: CASSFGTSGHNEQFF.